These 23 T cell receptor beta chains came from one sample sequenced in a study of OX40 agonist ivuxolimab in advanced cancers. The data were produced by immunoSEQ multiplex PCR, yet TCRdb's version contains in-frame clones alone and is incomplete. The sample has roughly 50,000 clones; more than 70% are singletons. Specimen: CD4+ or CD8+ T cells sorted from blood, collected in a trial of the OX40 agonist ivuxolimab. Source of these receptors: an adult with an advanced solid tumor such as melanoma, head and neck, liver or kidney cancer.

The rearrangement uses TRBV28 and TRBJ2-7; D is undetermined. Germline V gives CDR1 MDHEN, CDR2 SYDVKM. V lost 5 bases, J lost 0 bases, and 11 bases lay in between. The CDR3 spans 14 residues. The CDR3 coding sequence is TGTGCCAGCAGTCGGGTAGGAAGCTCCTACGAGCAGTACTTC. Its translation is CASSRVGSSYEQYF. Using reference TRBV28 and TRBJ2-7 for the parts outside the CDR3, the full variable domain is DVKVTQSSRYLVKRTGEKVFLECVQDMDHENMFWYRQDPGLGLRLIYFSYDVKMKEKGDIPEGYSVSREKKERFSLILESASTNQTSMYLCASSRVGSSYEQYFGPGTRLTVT.

The CDR3 region has the DNA TGTGCCAGCAGCTTAGCAGGGGAAACCGGGGAGCTGTTTTTT. This sequence encodes CASSLAGETGELFF. The chain has TRBV11-2 and TRBJ2-2, with a tentative D call TRBD1 (6 bases). Germline-derived CDR1 and CDR2 are SGHAT and FQNNGV. The CDR3 loop spans 14 amino acids. V lost 1 base to trimming and J lost 5 bases, with 8 bases between them.

This clone was observed a few times. V usage is TRBV28 and J usage is TRBJ2-1; D ambiguous. V lost 3 bases and J lost 6, with 9 bases in between. The CDR3 has 13 residues. Germline loops: CDR1 MDHEN, CDR2 SYDVKM. CDR3 loop: CASSFGPANEQFF. For the CDR3, the DNA is TGTGCCAGCAGTTTTGGGCCCGCCAATGAGCAGTTCTTC.

The gene calls are TRBV19 and TRBJ1-2, with 11 nucleotides matching TRBD1. Per germline, CDR1 LNHDA and CDR2 SQIVND (reference sequence). This CDR3 spans 13 amino acids. The ends lost 4 bases at V and 8 bases at J; junction bases unmatched: 3. The CDR3, as DNA: TGTGCCAGTAGTAGGACAGGGGGCGCGGGCTACACCTTC. Residues: CASSRTGGAGYTF.

The rearrangement uses TRBV9 and TRBJ2-1; 9 bases align to TRBD1. There are 16 residues in the CDR3. The V segment lost 6 bases and the J segment 7 bases; nucleotides outside the gene matches: 14. Germline V gene lookup returns CDR1 SGDLS and CDR2 YYNGEE. The CDR3 reads CASTSLGGTGQNEQFF. As DNA, the CDR3 is TGTGCCAGCACCTCCTTGGGGGGGACAGGGCAAAATGAGCAGTTCTTC.

The rearrangement links TRBV4-3 to TRBJ2-7; D assignment may be TRBD1 or TRBD2 (5 bases each). The length of the CDR3 is 15 residues. V dropped 3 bases and J dropped 3 bases, with 15 bases sitting between them. The V gene's germline CDR1 is LGHNA and CDR2 YSLEER. CDR3 in DNA: TGCGCCAGCAGCCATGGGACCGGGACGGTCTACGAGCAGTACTTC. It encodes CASSHGTGTVYEQYF.

The V gene is TRBV7-9, the J gene TRBJ1-5; D gene ambiguous. This CDR3 is 15 amino acids long. The germline CDR1 and CDR2 sequences are SEHNR and FQNEAQ (reference sequence). With 1 base removed from V and 3 bases from J, the gap between germline ends came to 10 bases. CDR3 bases: TGTGCCAGCAGCTTAGAAGGGTCTTCCAATCAGCCCCAGCATTTT. This encodes CASSLEGSSNQPQHF.

The sample holds one count of this clone. The DNA for the CDR3 is TGTGCCAGCAGCTTCAGTCTATCCTCGGGGGGCATGCACACTGAAGCTTTCTTT. It codes for CASSFSLSSGGMHTEAFF. The chain employs TRBV13 and TRBJ1-1; the D gene is possibly TRBD1 (6 bases). The CDR3 has 18 residues. The V end was cut by 3 bases, the J end by 3 bases, with 23 bases between. Germline V lookup: CDR1 PRHDT, CDR2 FYEKMQ (reference sequence).

This sequence joins TRBV29-1 and TRBJ2-1; 8 bases are shared with TRBD1. This CDR3 spans 17 amino acids. With 1 base clipped from V and 1 base from J, the junction kept 9 bases outside the gene matches. Germline values: CDR1 SQVTM, CDR2 ANQGSEA. As DNA, the CDR3 is TGCAGCGTTGAAGCCCTCCACAGGGGGAAGTCCTACAATGAGCAGTTCTTC. Its protein is CSVEALHRGKSYNEQFF.

The J gene is TRBJ1-2, the V gene TRBV30, with no clear D. Germline CDR1 reads GTSNPN; CDR2 reads SVGIG (reference sequence). CDR3 length: 13 residues. V was trimmed by 4 bases and J by 4 bases, leaving 13 bases between them. For the CDR3, the DNA is TGTGCCTGGACGGGCAATCCCCTCTATGGCTACACCTTC. Translation gives CAWTGNPLYGYTF.

The V gene is TRBV23-1, the J gene TRBJ2-7, with TRBD1 matching 10 bases. TRBV23-1 is given ORF status, its function remaining uncertain. This CDR3 spans 16 amino acids. The V segment lost 3 bases and the J segment 2 bases; nucleotides outside the gene matches: 7. This chain's CDR3 is CASSHRNGTGAYEQYF. The CDR3 DNA sequence: TGCGCCAGCAGTCATCGAAACGGGACAGGGGCCTACGAGCAGTACTTC.

V is TRBV25-1 and J is TRBJ2-7; D perhaps matches TRBD2 (6 bases). With 4 bases removed from V and 0 bases from J, the gap between germline ends came to 22 bases. The V gene's germline CDR1 is MGHDK and CDR2 SYGVNS. CDR3 size: 18 residues. The CDR3 bases are TGTGCCAGCAGTGGCTTTAGAGGCCCCGGGAGACCCTCCTACGAGCAGTACTTC. This sequence encodes CASSGFRGPGRPSYEQYF.

The V and J genes are TRBV28 and TRBJ2-1; 11 bases align to TRBD2. V dropped 4 bases and J dropped 9; count of bases not matched to a gene: 8. The CDR3 runs 15 residues. Germline lookup yields CDR1 MDHEN and CDR2 SYDVKM. CDR3 nucleotide sequence: TGTGCCAGCAGTTCGTTAGCGGGGGGGCTGGGTGAGCAGTTCTTC. Amino acids: CASSSLAGGLGEQFF.

This clone showed up just once. The chain is built from TRBV7-2 and TRBJ1-3, with a tentative D call TRBD1 (5 bases). CDR3 length: 15 amino acids. Deletions cut 2 bases from V and 8 bases from J, with 16 bases between. The germline V gene has CDR1 SGHTA and CDR2 FQGNSA. The CDR3 sequence is CASSLFGGTLDTIYF. CDR3 nucleotide sequence: TGTGCCAGCAGCTTATTTGGCGGGACGCTTGACACCATATATTTT.

The genes are TRBV6-5 and TRBJ2-5; the D is unclear. Germline CDR1 MNHEY, CDR2 SVGAGI. This CDR3 spans 12 amino acids. V was shortened by 7 bases and J by 5 bases, with 11 bases between the two germline ends. CDR3 sequence (DNA): TGTGCCAGCACTCACTACGGGGAGACCCAGTACTTC. Translation: CASTHYGETQYF.

The V and J genes are TRBV25-1 and TRBJ2-3; 7 nucleotides match TRBD2. The V segment lost 2 bases and the J segment 2 bases; nucleotides outside the gene matches: 4. This CDR3 comprises 15 residues. Germline loops: CDR1 MGHDK, CDR2 SYGVNS. CDR3 nucleotide sequence: TGTGCCAGCAGTGAAAAACTAGCGTACACAGATACGCAGTATTTT. Translated: CASSEKLAYTDTQYF.

This clone was seen only once. V and J are TRBV10-1 and TRBJ1-1; 9 positions agree with TRBD1. Germline CDR1 reads WNHNN; CDR2 reads SYGVQD (reference sequence). The CDR3 contains 15 residues. V was pared by 6 bases and J by 4 bases, with 9 bases of the junction left unmatched. The CDR3 sequence is CASRHRDRDGTEAFF. CDR3 DNA: TGCGCCAGCAGGCACCGGGACAGGGATGGCACTGAAGCTTTCTTT.

This sequence joins TRBV28 and TRBJ2-7; tentative D call: TRBD1 (7 bases). V was pared by 3 bases and J by 6 bases, with 24 bases between. This CDR3 spans 17 amino acids. Germline-derived CDR1 and CDR2 are MDHEN and SYDVKM. This chain's CDR3 is CASSFPSGGGLSSEQYV. The CDR3 DNA sequence: TGTGCCAGCAGTTTTCCCTCCGGAGGGGGCTTATCTTCCGAGCAGTACGTC.

This clone is categorized as medium-sized. The V call is TRBV10-3, the J call TRBJ2-1; the D is unclear. In germline, CDR1 is ENHRY, CDR2 SYGVKD. The CDR3 consists of 13 residues. V was clipped by 0 bases and J by 8 bases, with 8 bases between them. The CDR3 protein is CAISESSEHEQFF. The CDR3 DNA reads as TGTGCCATCAGTGAGTCGTCGGAGCATGAGCAGTTCTTC.

The rearrangement links TRBV9 to TRBJ1-2; possibly TRBD1 for D (6 bases). The CDR3 has 15 residues. Trimming removed 0 bases from V and 6 bases from J, with 15 bases in between. From germline, CDR1 is SGDLS and CDR2 YYNGEE. As DNA, the CDR3 is TGTGCCAGCAGCGTAGGAGGAACAGGGTTGAATGGCTACACCTTC. This codes for CASSVGGTGLNGYTF.

The chain links TRBV28 to TRBJ1-5; D possibly corresponds to TRBD1 (5 bases). Germline values: CDR1 MDHEN, CDR2 SYDVKM. Trimming cost V 5 bases and J 2 bases, with 16 bases left between them. This CDR3 has 16 amino acids. CDR3 DNA sequence: TGTGCCAGCAGTGAGGGAGGCAGGGTGGGCAATCAGCCCCAGCATTTT. Its translation: CASSEGGRVGNQPQHF.

The genes are TRBV29-1 and TRBJ2-1; tentative D call: TRBD1 (7 bases). The length of the CDR3 is 18 residues. Looked up from germline, CDR1 is SQVTM and CDR2 is ANQGSEA. Trimming left V 1 base short and J 6 bases short, with 25 bases between. CDR3 in DNA: TGCAGCGTTGAAGGGGCGCAGGGGGGAAGCCTTTGGGTCAATGAGCAGTTCTTC. It encodes CSVEGAQGGSLWVNEQFF.

The chain carries TRBV5-8 and TRBJ1-4; perhaps TRBD1 as D (5 bases). CDR1 is SGHTS and CDR2 is YDEGEE in the germline V gene. This CDR3 comprises 15 residues. V was cut by 6 bases and J by 2 bases, with 14 bases left in between. CDR3 sequence: CASIISWGTNEKLFF. CDR3 DNA sequence: TGTGCCAGCATCATAAGTTGGGGGACTAATGAAAAACTGTTTTTT.